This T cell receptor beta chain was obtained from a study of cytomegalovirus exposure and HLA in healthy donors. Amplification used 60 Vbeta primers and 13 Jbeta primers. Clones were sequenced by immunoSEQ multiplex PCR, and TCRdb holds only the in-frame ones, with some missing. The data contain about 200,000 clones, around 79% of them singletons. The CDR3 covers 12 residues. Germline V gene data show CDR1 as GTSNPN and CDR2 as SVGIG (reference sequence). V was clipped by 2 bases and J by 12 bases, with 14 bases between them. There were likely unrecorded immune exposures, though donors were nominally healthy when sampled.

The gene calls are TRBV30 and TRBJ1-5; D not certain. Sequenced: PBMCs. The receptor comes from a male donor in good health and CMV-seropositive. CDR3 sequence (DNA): TGTGCCTGGAGTAGCGGGCCTGGGATCCAGCATTTT. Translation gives CAWSSGPGIQHF.